These 30 T cell receptor beta chains came from one sample sequenced in a study of graft-versus-host responses after intestinal transplantation. Sequencing used immunoSEQ multiplex PCR; TCRdb keeps in-frame clones, though not all of them. The data show some 13,000 clones, about four fifths seen once. Sequencing used PBMCs, obtained after intestinal transplantation. Receptors were obtained from a human patient who received an intestinal transplant, so some T cells may come from the graft donor.

The chain is built from TRBV5-4 and TRBJ2-1, with D uncertain. V lost 1 base and J 5 bases, leaving 7 bases between the germline ends. Germline V gene data show CDR1 as SGHNT and CDR2 as YYREEE (reference sequence). This CDR3 region has 13 residues. The CDR3, as DNA: TGTGCCAGCAGCTTGTATGAAAACAATGAGCAGTTCTTC. This gives the protein CASSLYENNEQFF.

The V call is TRBV7-6, the J call TRBJ2-4; 8 bases match TRBD2. The CDR3 runs to 15 residues. V dropped 5 bases and J dropped 9; count of bases not matched to a gene: 12. The V gene's germline CDR1 is SGHVS and CDR2 FNYEAQ. CDR3 sequence: CASSIMALRGGIQYF. CDR3 DNA: TGTGCCAGCAGCATTATGGCCCTCCGGGGGGGCATTCAGTACTTC.

The rearrangement links TRBV28 to TRBJ2-7; 12 bases line up with TRBD2. CDR3 length: 15 residues. The V and J ends lost 6 bases and 0 bases, in that order; junction bases with no gene match: 3. Germline V gene sequence: CDR1 MDHEN, CDR2 SYDVKM. DNA for the CDR3: TGTGCCAGCAGCCCTAGCGGGAGGGTCTCCTACGAGCAGTACTTC. Translated, it gives CASSPSGRVSYEQYF.

This sequence joins TRBV6-5 and TRBJ2-1, with D possibly being TRBD2 (5 bases). V gave up 2 bases and J gave up 7 bases, with 18 bases separating them. This CDR3 contains 16 residues. Germline V lookup: CDR1 MNHEY, CDR2 SVGAGI. The CDR3 coding sequence is TGTGCCAGCAGTTACATCCAGGCAGAGCCGGGGAATGAGCAGTTCTTC. The encoded protein is CASSYIQAEPGNEQFF.

Turning to this clone: One junction end does not reproduce the germline sequence, and a read error may be involved. This sequence joins TRBV10-3 and TRBJ2-4, with TRBD1 matching over 7 bases. CDR1 is ENHRY and CDR2 is SYGVKD in the germline V gene. This CDR3 comprises 16 residues. This CDR3 reads CATSGGPDRVGTIQYF. CDR3 DNA: TGTGCCACCAGTGGTGGCCCCGACAGGGTCGGTACCATTCAGTACTTC.

The rearrangement links TRBV30 to TRBJ1-6; D not certain. Germline loops: CDR1 GTSNPN, CDR2 SVGIG (reference sequence). This CDR3 comprises 15 residues. V was shortened by 0 bases and J by 3 bases, with 9 bases between the two germline ends. Here the CDR3 reads CAWSVPGIYNSPLHF. CDR3 in DNA: TGTGCCTGGAGTGTGCCGGGAATCTATAATTCACCCCTCCACTTT.

The CDR3 region has the DNA TGTGCCAGCAGCTTAGACCGGCGGCGAGAGACCCAGTACTTC. It codes for CASSLDRRRETQYF. V gene TRBV13 combines with J gene TRBJ2-5; D gene uncertain. Germline V gives CDR1 PRHDT, CDR2 FYEKMQ (reference sequence). V lost 1 base and J 4 bases, leaving 10 bases between the germline ends. The CDR3 is 14 amino acids.

The chain is built from TRBV6-5 and TRBJ2-1; 7 bases match TRBD1. Germline V lookup: CDR1 MNHEY, CDR2 SVGAGI. The length of the CDR3 is 15 residues. V was clipped by 6 bases and J by 0 bases; unmatched bases: 5. The CDR3, as DNA: TGTGCCAGCAGCTCAGACAGGGCCTCCTACAATGAGCAGTTCTTC. Translated: CASSSDRASYNEQFF.

This chain links TRBV28 with TRBJ2-7; 10 bases align to TRBD1. From germline, CDR1 is MDHEN and CDR2 SYDVKM. The J segment lost 0 bases and the V segment lost 2 bases, leaving 10 bases of the junction unmatched. The CDR3 runs 18 residues. The CDR3 protein is CASSLQTTGTGDSYEQYF. The CDR3 region has the DNA TGTGCCAGCAGTTTACAAACGACAGGGACAGGGGACTCCTACGAGCAGTACTTC.

The genes are TRBV11-2 and TRBJ2-1; maybe TRBD2 (5 bases). The V end was cut by 5 bases, the J end by 9 bases, with 20 bases between. Germline CDR1 is SGHAT and CDR2 is FQNNGV. The CDR3 sequence is 15 residues long. CDR3 in amino acids: CASSLDSTRYREQFF. Written as DNA, the CDR3 is TGTGCCAGCAGCCTGGACTCAACTAGATACCGTGAGCAGTTCTTC.

This CDR3 is CASSHPFVDPPCGTDTQYF. The CDR3 bases are TGTGCCAGTAGTCATCCTTTTGTTGACCCCCCTTGTGGCACAGATACGCAGTATTTT. The gene calls are TRBV19 and TRBJ2-3; D not certain. The germline gives CDR1 LNHDA, CDR2 SQIVND (reference sequence). V shed 5 bases and J shed 1 base, with 25 bases lying between them. The CDR3 spans 19 residues. The full variable domain, rest sourced from reference TRBV19 and TRBJ2-3, is DGGITQSPKYLFRKEGQNVTLSCEQNLNHDAMYWYRQDPGQGLRLIYYSQIVNDFQKGDIAEGYSVSREKKESFPLTVTSAQKNPTAFYLCASSHPFVDPPCGTDTQYFGPGTRLTVL.

V is TRBV28 and J is TRBJ1-3; D possibly corresponds to TRBD1 (6 bases). Trimming took 6 bases from V and 3 from J, leaving 9 bases between them. Germline V gene lookup returns CDR1 MDHEN and CDR2 SYDVKM. The CDR3 runs to 13 residues. CDR3 coding DNA: TGTGCCAGCAGCCTGGACAGTGGAAACACCATATATTTT. It yields the protein CASSLDSGNTIYF.

The chain uses TRBV6-1 and TRBJ1-4; D is perhaps TRBD1 (5 bases). Germline CDR1 is MNHNS and CDR2 is SASEGT. The CDR3 is 13 residues long. With 5 bases removed from V and 8 bases from J, the gap between germline ends came to 12 bases. The CDR3 sequence: CASSPLAGEKLFF. In DNA form, the CDR3 reads TGTGCCAGCAGTCCCCTAGCAGGGGAAAAACTGTTTTTT.

The chain carries TRBV5-1 and TRBJ2-1; possibly TRBD2 for D (6 bases). CDR3 length equals 15 residues. Trimming took off 0 bases at V and 4 bases at J, with 11 bases between the two ends. The germline V gene encodes CDR1 SGHRS and CDR2 YFSETQ. CDR3 amino acids: CASSLVPEGYNEQFF. CDR3 coding DNA: TGCGCCAGCAGCTTGGTCCCGGAGGGTTACAATGAGCAGTTCTTC.

The genes are TRBV7-3 and TRBJ1-5; unclear D gene. Trimming cost V 5 bases and J 4 bases, with 9 bases left between them. This CDR3 comprises 13 residues. Germline V gene lookup returns CDR1 SGHTA and CDR2 FQGTGA. CDR3 loop: CASSAGGNQPQHF. The CDR3 DNA is TGTGCCAGCAGCGCCGGAGGGAATCAGCCCCAGCATTTT.

The chain joins TRBV11-2 to TRBJ2-2; 8 bases map to TRBD1. Germline V gene data show CDR1 as SGHAT and CDR2 as FQNNGV. CDR3 length equals 15 residues. Trimming took 5 bases from V and 5 from J; bases not matched to a gene: 7. CDR3 coding DNA: TGTGCCAGCAGCCCCCGACAGGGGCCGACCGGGGAGCTGTTTTTT. This gives the protein CASSPRQGPTGELFF. Using reference TRBV11-2 and TRBJ2-2 for the parts outside the CDR3, the full variable domain is EAGVAQSPRYKIIEKRQSVAFWCNPISGHATLYWYQQILGQGPKLLIQFQNNGVVDDSQLPKDRFSAERLKGVDSTLKIQPAKLEDSAVYLCASSPRQGPTGELFFGEGSRLTVL.

A single count supports this clone. Here the CDR3 DNA reads TGCAGCGTTGAAGAGCAGGGCAATGAGCAGTTCTTC. Protein product: CSVEEQGNEQFF. The V call is TRBV29-1, the J call TRBJ2-1; the D gene is possibly TRBD1 (5 bases). The CDR3 has 12 residues. Between the trimmed V and J ends, which lost 0 bases and 6 bases, there was a span of 6 bases. CDR1 SQVTM and CDR2 ANQGSEA come from the germline V gene.

The rearrangement links TRBV11-3 to TRBJ1-4; D remains ambiguous. Germline-derived CDR1 and CDR2 are SGHNT and YENEEA. The CDR3 runs 15 residues. Trimming removed 5 bases at V and 0 bases at J, with 10 bases between. The CDR3 DNA reads as TGTGCCAGCAGCCTCAGACGGGCAACTAATGAAAAACTGTTTTTT. It is translated as CASSLRRATNEKLFF.

The chain employs TRBV6-5 and TRBJ1-4, with D perhaps TRBD1 (6 bases). The length of the CDR3 is 15 residues. Germline-derived CDR1 and CDR2 are MNHEY and SVGAGI. V lost 2 bases to trimming and J lost 8 bases, with 15 bases between them. CDR3 loop: CASSYDGGRREKLFF. The CDR3 nucleotides read TGTGCCAGCAGTTACGACGGGGGGCGCAGAGAAAAACTGTTTTTT.

The chain combines TRBV28 with TRBJ2-1; no clear D. The CDR3 totals 11 residues. Germline V lookup: CDR1 MDHEN, CDR2 SYDVKM. V was clipped by 6 bases and J by 9 bases, with 9 bases between them. CDR3 in amino acids: CASRVNSEQFF. The DNA for the CDR3 is TGTGCCAGCAGGGTAAATAGTGAGCAGTTCTTC. Looking up the rest from reference TRBV28 and TRBJ2-1 gives the full variable domain: DVKVTQSSRYLVKRTGEKVFLECVQDMDHENMFWYRQDPGLGLRLIYFSYDVKMKEKGDIPEGYSVSREKKERFSLILESASTNQTSMYLCASRVNSEQFFGPGTRLTVL.

This chain links TRBV5-1 with TRBJ2-7; 9 nucleotides align to TRBD1. The CDR3 totals 15 residues. The junction had 8 bases not matched to a gene; V was cut back by 4 bases and J by 3 bases. Germline lookup yields CDR1 SGHRS and CDR2 YFSETQ. The CDR3 is CASSARDRALYEQYF. CDR3 DNA sequence: TGCGCCAGCAGCGCCCGGGACAGGGCTCTCTACGAGCAGTACTTC.

In this sample, this clone turned up once. This chain joins TRBV2 and TRBJ2-6, with D unresolved. The length of the CDR3 is 15 residues. V lost 6 bases, J lost 2 bases, and 11 bases lay in between. The germline gives CDR1 SNHLY, CDR2 FYNNEI. The CDR3 DNA is TGTGCCAGCAGCGTCGAAAACCCTGGGGCCAACGTCCTGACTTTC. Amino acids: CASSVENPGANVLTF.

This clone was recorded only once. The chain has TRBV6-4 and TRBJ2-3; the match to TRBD1 covers 7 bases. CDR1 is MRHNA and CDR2 is SNTAGT in the germline V gene. CDR3 size: 14 residues. Unmatched junction bases numbered 9, after V lost 6 bases and J lost 6 bases. The CDR3 nucleotides read TGTGCCAGCAGCATGGACAGGAACAGGGATACGCAGTATTTT. Translation gives CASSMDRNRDTQYF.

CDR3 coding DNA: TGCAGCGTTGGGGTCTATGGCTACACCTTC. It is translated as CSVGVYGYTF. The V and J genes are TRBV29-1 and TRBJ1-2; D uncertain. From germline, CDR1 is SQVTM and CDR2 ANQGSEA. CDR3 length: 10 amino acids. Trimming left V 4 bases short and J 4 bases short, with 4 bases between.

The chain combines TRBV9 with TRBJ2-1, with D perhaps matching TRBD1 or TRBD2 (6 bases each). V shed 1 base and J shed 4 bases, with 15 bases lying between them. Germline V gene sequence: CDR1 SGDLS, CDR2 YYNGEE. This CDR3 region has 16 residues. The CDR3 here is CASSVSRTGTYNEQFF. In DNA, the CDR3 is TGTGCCAGCAGCGTATCTCGCACAGGGACTTACAATGAGCAGTTCTTC. Using reference TRBV9 and TRBJ2-1 for the parts outside the CDR3, the full variable domain is DSGVTQTPKHLITATGQRVTLRCSPRSGDLSVYWYQQSLDQGLQFLIQYYNGEERAKGNILERFSAQQFPDLHSELNLSSLELGDSALYFCASSVSRTGTYNEQFFGPGTRLTVL.

V usage is TRBV7-6 and J usage is TRBJ2-3; 11 bases map to TRBD2. The CDR3 has 15 amino acids. Germline loops: CDR1 SGHVS, CDR2 FNYEAQ. J gave up 4 bases and V 8 bases, and 8 bases lay outside the gene matches. The CDR3 is CASAVAGGMSDTQYF. The CDR3 region has the DNA TGTGCCAGCGCCGTAGCGGGAGGGATGTCAGATACGCAGTATTTT.

DNA for the CDR3: TGCGCCAGCAGCTTGGAGCCCGCGGATGAGCAGTTCTTC. It encodes CASSLEPADEQFF. The V gene is TRBV5-1, the J gene TRBJ2-1; D unresolved. V lost 0 bases and J lost 8, with 9 bases in between. Per germline, CDR1 SGHRS and CDR2 YFSETQ. The CDR3 is made up of 13 amino acids.

Written as DNA, the CDR3 is TGTGCCAGCAGCGTAGATATGACTAGCGGGTTGGGGAATGAGCAGTTCTTC. Protein product: CASSVDMTSGLGNEQFF. This chain uses TRBV9 with TRBJ2-1; 10 bases agree with TRBD2. V shed 0 bases, J shed 7 bases, and the junction held 10 bases outside the gene matches. The CDR3 has 17 amino acids. The germline CDR1 and CDR2 sequences are SGDLS and YYNGEE. The complete variable domain, with remaining parts taken from reference TRBV9 and TRBJ2-1, reads DSGVTQTPKHLITATGQRVTLRCSPRSGDLSVYWYQQSLDQGLQFLIQYYNGEERAKGNILERFSAQQFPDLHSELNLSSLELGDSALYFCASSVDMTSGLGNEQFFGPGTRLTVL.

This clone was detected only once. V and J are TRBV9 and TRBJ2-7, with D possibly TRBD1 on 5 matching bases. This CDR3 is built from 15 residues. In germline, CDR1 is SGDLS, CDR2 YYNGEE. V was trimmed by 0 bases and J by 0 bases, leaving 10 bases between them. The CDR3 region is CASSVAAGRSYEQYF. The CDR3 coding sequence is TGTGCCAGCAGCGTAGCGGCAGGGCGCTCCTACGAGCAGTACTTC.

V is TRBV4-1 and J is TRBJ2-5, with TRBD1 matching 7 bases. V shed 5 bases and J 2 bases; nucleotides not matched to a gene: 11. Germline CDR1 MGHRA, CDR2 YSYEKL. This CDR3 spans 16 amino acids. The CDR3 protein is CASSVTGERKQETQYF. The CDR3 DNA follows: TGCGCCAGCAGCGTCACAGGGGAACGGAAACAAGAGACCCAGTACTTC.